Listed below are T cell receptor beta chains from one sample, sequenced in a study of blood T cell repertoires in COVID-19. Libraries were prepared by immunoSEQ multiplex PCR; TCRdb keeps only in-frame clonotypes and omits some of them. The data hold 40,000 to 60,000 clones, with about four fifths observed a single time. Source material: peripheral blood. These TCRs come from a middle-aged man with active COVID-19. The CDR3 runs from the conserved cysteine through the conserved F or W. The order of the fields is CDR3 protein, CDR3 DNA, J gene, V gene, clone size, D gene. The D gene is left open where the match is weak. A clone size is listed for some rows: how often the clone was seen (once, few, many), or a class if it is expanded.

CASSQEYRGGGELFF | TGCGCCAGCAGCCAAGAGTACAGGGGTGGCGGGGAGCTGTTTTTT | TRBJ2-2 | TRBV4-3 | NA | TRBD1
CASSRGQLNEKLFF | TGTGCCAGCAGCAGGGGACAGCTCAATGAAAAACTGTTTTTT | TRBJ1-4 | TRBV7-8 | NA | TRBD1
CSASRQGSYEQYF | TGCAGTGCTAGTCGCCAGGGGTCCTACGAGCAGTACTTC | TRBJ2-7 | TRBV20-1 | once | NA
CASSSPQGSGNTIYF | TGTGCCAGCAGTTCGCCCCAGGGGTCCGGAAACACCATATATTTT | TRBJ1-3 | TRBV28 | NA | NA
CASSLAAGELFF | TGTGCCAGCAGTTTAGCGGCGGGGGAGCTGTTTTTT | TRBJ2-2 | TRBV27 | once | NA
CASSPDRSPGNTIYF | TGTGCCAGCAGTCCCGACAGGTCGCCGGGAAACACCATATATTTT | TRBJ1-3 | TRBV6-5 | NA | NA
CASSSPGGAADTQYF | TGTGCCAGCAGTTCCCCGGGGGGGGCGGCAGATACGCAGTATTTT | TRBJ2-3 | TRBV28 | NA | TRBD2
CASGWGQSYNEQFF | TGTGCTAGTGGTTGGGGCCAGTCCTACAATGAGCAGTTCTTC | TRBJ2-1 | TRBV12-5 | NA | NA
CASSPMGRVSTNEKLFF | TGTGCCAGCAGCCCGATGGGGAGGGTGTCAACTAATGAAAAACTGTTTTTT | TRBJ1-4 | TRBV5-5 | NA | NA
CASSQTKTAPFPYNSNQPQHF | TGCGCCAGCAGCCAAACAAAGACAGCCCCCTTTCCCTATAACAGCAATCAGCCCCAGCATTTT | TRBJ1-5 | TRBV4-1 | NA | NA
CASSWGLAVTDTQYF | TGTGCCAGCAGCTGGGGACTAGCAGTCACAGATACGCAGTATTTT | TRBJ2-3 | TRBV7-9 | NA | TRBD2
CASKQGRMGTEAFF | TGTGCCAGCAAACAGGGCCGGATGGGCACTGAAGCTTTCTTT | TRBJ1-1 | TRBV27 | NA | NA
CASSQDLGRGLDEQYF | TGTGCCAGCAGCCAAGATCTGGGCAGGGGGCTCGACGAGCAGTACTTC | TRBJ2-7 | TRBV3-1/TRBV3-2 | once | TRBD1
CASSGTKAYEQYF | TGTGCCAGCAGCGGGACAAAGGCCTACGAGCAGTACTTC | TRBJ2-7 | TRBV6-5 | NA | NA
CATSGRGGSEETQYF | TGTGCCACATCGGGGCGGGGGGGGTCAGAAGAGACCCAGTACTTC | TRBJ2-5 | TRBV10-3 | NA | TRBD2
CASSYSSGGANYGYTF | TGTGCCAGCAGTTACTCGTCAGGGGGCGCTAACTATGGCTACACCTTC | TRBJ1-2 | TRBV6-5 | NA | TRBD1
CASSSGNSGNTIYF | TGTGCCAGCAGTTCGGGGAACTCTGGAAACACCATATATTTT | TRBJ1-3 | TRBV6-2/TRBV6-3 | NA | NA
CASSLALVAGGIADTQYF | TGCGCCAGCAGCTTGGCCCTCGTGGCGGGGGGGATCGCAGATACGCAGTATTTT | TRBJ2-3 | TRBV5-1 | NA | TRBD2
CASNPGQDTGELFF | TGTGCCAGCAATCCGGGACAGGACACCGGGGAGCTGTTTTTT | TRBJ2-2 | TRBV28 | few | TRBD1
CASSLRRTSGGEIQFF | TGTGCCAGCAGCTTAAGACGAACTAGCGGGGGGGAGATCCAGTTCTTC | TRBJ2-1 | TRBV7-9 | NA | TRBD2
CASSLQTGATGELFF | TGCGCCAGCAGCCTCCAGACAGGGGCCACCGGGGAGCTGTTTTTT | TRBJ2-2 | TRBV5-1 | NA | TRBD1
CASSYPHSNYGYTF | TGTGCCAGCAGTTACCCCCATTCTAACTATGGCTACACCTTC | TRBJ1-2 | TRBV6-2/TRBV6-3 | NA | NA
CASSLSWGAPDTQYF | TGTGCCAGCAGCTTATCATGGGGCGCCCCCGATACGCAGTATTTT | TRBJ2-3 | TRBV7-2 | NA | NA
CAISESRGPRDRGYQPQHF | TGTGCCATCAGTGAGTCGCGGGGTCCCCGGGACAGGGGATACCAGCCCCAGCATTTT | TRBJ1-5 | TRBV10-3 | NA | TRBD1
CASRDRDRGFGYTF | TGTGCCAGTAGAGACCGGGACAGGGGCTTTGGCTACACCTTC | TRBJ1-2 | TRBV19 | few | TRBD1
CASSDIQGARNSPLHF | TGTGCCAGCAGTGACATCCAGGGGGCGCGGAATTCACCCCTCCACTTT | TRBJ1-6 | TRBV6-1 | NA | TRBD1
CASSLAWTGVNTEAFF | TGCGCCAGCAGCTTGGCCTGGACAGGGGTGAACACTGAAGCTTTCTTT | TRBJ1-1 | TRBV5-1 | NA | TRBD1
CASSWKTGGSPLHF | TGTGCCAGCAGCTGGAAGACAGGGGGTTCACCCCTCCACTTT | TRBJ1-6 | TRBV5-5 | NA | TRBD1
CASSRDYLSTDTQYF | TGTGCCAGCAGCCGGGACTACCTTAGCACAGATACGCAGTATTTT | TRBJ2-3 | TRBV7-2 | NA | TRBD2
CSASGSYEQYF | TGCAGTGCTAGCGGGAGTTACGAGCAGTACTTC | TRBJ2-7 | TRBV20-1 | NA | NA
CASSLGPGSSQETQYF | TGTGCCAGCAGCTTAGGACCGGGGTCTTCCCAAGAGACCCAGTACTTC | TRBJ2-5 | TRBV7-7 | NA | NA
CASSDRDRVGTEAFF | TGTGCCAGCAGTGACCGGGACAGGGTTGGCACTGAAGCTTTCTTT | TRBJ1-1 | TRBV6-1 | NA | TRBD1
CASSYQDRATEAFF | TGTGCCAGCAGCTACCAGGACAGGGCCACTGAAGCTTTCTTT | TRBJ1-1 | TRBV7-2 | few | TRBD1